This TCR beta chain was identified in a study of regulatory T cells in long-lasting Graves disease listed by TCRdb under 2021. Study-level background: Persistent Graves' disease was defined as persistently positive TSH receptor autoantibodies together with antithyroid drug treatment for over 5 years. Patients with persistent Graves' disease were compared with patients with newly diagnosed Graves' disease using TCR sequencing and RNA sequencing of peripheral blood. The study was registered as a clinical trial and conducted in China. A total of around 35 samples underwent TCR sequencing, from about 13 patients with persistent Graves' disease and some 20 patients with newly diagnosed Graves' disease. Persistent Graves' disease patients in the clinical cohort had taken antithyroid drugs for around 10 years on average. Study-level results and caveats: Peripheral blood alone was examined, since thyroid tissue, which constituted the primary lesion, could not be accessed. Patients with persistent disease shared more public clonotypes (fewer than 3,000) than newly diagnosed patients did (about 1,000). The authors acknowledged the small sample size as a limitation that may reduce accuracy. Persistent disease showed preferential use of TRBV28, TRBJ1-2 and TRBJ2-5, whereas newly diagnosed disease favored TRBV20-1 and TRBJ2-1. Persistent Graves' disease patients showed lower TCR Shannon entropy and fewer highly expanded clones than newly diagnosed patients, suggesting clonal expansion. Only the TCR beta chain was sequenced and analyzed.

The time point label here, explained by the study, means: persistent/refractory GD, antithyroid drugs over 5 years with positive TRAb. For both TCR sequencing and RNA sequencing, RNA was extracted from PBMCs in TRIzol. The diagnosis of Graves' disease was made according to American Thyroid Association guidelines. Recruitment of patients was carried out at an endocrinology department in Xi'an, China. Each patient gave 7 to 9.5 milliliters of peripheral blood, collected in an EDTA anticoagulant tube. Ficoll Paque Plus density gradient separation was used to isolate PBMCs, and no further T cell sorting was done. RNA quality was checked with an Agilent 2100 Bioanalyzer and agarose gel, and concentration with a NanoDrop 2000. The junction shows trimming of 4 bases on V and 0 bases on J, plus 13 bases between the germline ends. Via the germline V gene, CDR1 is SGHTA and CDR2 FQGNSA. The CDR3 contains 15 residues, cysteine and phenylalanine counted. The entry retains the CDR3 DNA only, 45 bases that are in frame from base 1.

To prepare the library, multiplex PCR was applied. The run used an Illumina HiSeq 4000. To build TCR beta libraries, CDR3 regions were amplified by Arm-PCR using iRepertoire HTBI primers. Gel purification was performed on PCR products prior to sequencing. The published analysis was carried out like this. Gene usage analysis of CDR3 amino acid clonotypes relied on the 60 or so TRBV and 13 to 15 TRBJ segments identified across samples. COPE and FqMerger were used to merge filtered high-quality paired reads into contigs. BLAST was used to align contigs to IMGT TRBV, TRBD and TRBJ reference genes, with CDR3 defined following IMGT. Highly expanded clones were defined as clonotypes with a frequency above 0.1%. Shannon entropy was used to measure repertoire diversity, and the Gini coefficient was used to measure V-J evenness. Clonotypes shared by more than one individual were considered public. TCRdb reanalyzed the raw reads on its own, using fastp at Q25 for trimming and MiXCR for clone calling, and kept in-frame beta chains. Rows with one shared CDR3 protein collapse into an entry with the most common genes and DNA. In this record, the V and J calls reflect TCRdb's handling and not the investigators' own analysis. The sample table holds about 470,000 distinct CDR3 sequences, of which more than 20% were seen once. The top ten clones comprise approximately 8% of the sample.

In its sample, this clonotype was seen many times. There is no known antigen for this receptor. Base quality data are lacking; no much larger clone is found one base away. The clonotype originates from a female donor with Graves disease. Sequencing used peripheral blood mononuclear cells (PBMCs), obtained when the disease was refractory, from a patient treated with antithyroid drugs. The chain was built from TRBV7-2 and TRBJ2-7; D gene: possibly TRBD1, on 6 matching bases. The DNA reads as follows: TGTGCCAGCAGCTCAGACGGACAGCTCTCCTACGAGCAGTACTTC. This is translated as CASSSDGQLSYEQYF.